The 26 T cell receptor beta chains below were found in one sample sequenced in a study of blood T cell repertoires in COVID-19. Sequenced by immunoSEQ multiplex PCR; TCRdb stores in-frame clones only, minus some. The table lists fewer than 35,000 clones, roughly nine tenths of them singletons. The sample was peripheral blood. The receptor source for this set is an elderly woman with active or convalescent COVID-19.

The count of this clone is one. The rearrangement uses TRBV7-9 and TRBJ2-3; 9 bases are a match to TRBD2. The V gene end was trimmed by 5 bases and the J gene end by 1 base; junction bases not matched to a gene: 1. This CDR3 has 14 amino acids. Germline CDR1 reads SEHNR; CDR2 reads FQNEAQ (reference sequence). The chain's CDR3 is CASSAGGGTDTQYF. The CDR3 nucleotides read TGTGCCAGCAGCGCGGGGGGGGGCACAGATACGCAGTATTTT.

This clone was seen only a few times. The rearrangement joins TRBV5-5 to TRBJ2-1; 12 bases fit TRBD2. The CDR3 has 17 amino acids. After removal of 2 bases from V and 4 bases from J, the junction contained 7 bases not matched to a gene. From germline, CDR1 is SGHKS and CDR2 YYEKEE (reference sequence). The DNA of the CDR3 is TGTGCCAGCAGCTTAGGACTAGCGGGGACTCTTTACAATGAGCAGTTCTTC. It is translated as CASSLGLAGTLYNEQFF.

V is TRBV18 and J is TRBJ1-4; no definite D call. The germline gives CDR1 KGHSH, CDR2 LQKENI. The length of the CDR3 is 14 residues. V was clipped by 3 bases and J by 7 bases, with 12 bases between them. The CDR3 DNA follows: TGTGCCAGCTCACCGAGGGTGTTAGGTGAAAAACTGTTTTTT. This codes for CASSPRVLGEKLFF.

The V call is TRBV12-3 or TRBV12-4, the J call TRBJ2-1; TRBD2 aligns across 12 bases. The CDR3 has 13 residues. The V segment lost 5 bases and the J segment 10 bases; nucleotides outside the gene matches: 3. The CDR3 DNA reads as TGTGCCAGCAGTACCACTAGCGGGGGGGAGCAGTTCTTC. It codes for CASSTTSGGEQFF.

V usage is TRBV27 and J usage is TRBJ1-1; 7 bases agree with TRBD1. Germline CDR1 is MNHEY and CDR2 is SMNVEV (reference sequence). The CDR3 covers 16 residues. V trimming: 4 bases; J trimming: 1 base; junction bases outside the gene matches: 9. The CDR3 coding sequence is TGTGCCAGCAGTTCCAAAACCGGGACAGAGAACACTGAAGCTTTCTTT. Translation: CASSSKTGTENTEAFF.

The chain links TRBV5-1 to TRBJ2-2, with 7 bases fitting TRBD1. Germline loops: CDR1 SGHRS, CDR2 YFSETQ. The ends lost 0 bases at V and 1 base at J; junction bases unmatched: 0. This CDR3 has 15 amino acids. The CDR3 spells CASSLGQGNTGELFF. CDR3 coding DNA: TGCGCCAGCAGCTTGGGACAGGGGAACACCGGGGAGCTGTTTTTT.

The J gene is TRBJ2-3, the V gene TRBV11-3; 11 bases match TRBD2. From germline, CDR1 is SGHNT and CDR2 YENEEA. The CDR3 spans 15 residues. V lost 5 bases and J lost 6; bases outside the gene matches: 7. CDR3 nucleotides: TGTGCCAGCAGCCTCGGACTAGCGGGTGATGATACGCAGTATTTT. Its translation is CASSLGLAGDDTQYF.

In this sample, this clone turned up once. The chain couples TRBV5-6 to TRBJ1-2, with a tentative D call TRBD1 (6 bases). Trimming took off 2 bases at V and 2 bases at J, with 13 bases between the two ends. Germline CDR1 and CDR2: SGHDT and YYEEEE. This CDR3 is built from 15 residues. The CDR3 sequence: CASSLQDRPNYGYTF. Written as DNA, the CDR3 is TGTGCCAGCAGCTTACAGGACAGACCCAACTATGGCTACACCTTC.

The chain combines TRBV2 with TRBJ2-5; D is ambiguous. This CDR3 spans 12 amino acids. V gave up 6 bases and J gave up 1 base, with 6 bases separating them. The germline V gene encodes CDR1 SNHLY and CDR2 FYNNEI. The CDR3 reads CASSRIQETQYF. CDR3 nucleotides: TGTGCCAGCAGCAGGATCCAAGAGACCCAGTACTTC.

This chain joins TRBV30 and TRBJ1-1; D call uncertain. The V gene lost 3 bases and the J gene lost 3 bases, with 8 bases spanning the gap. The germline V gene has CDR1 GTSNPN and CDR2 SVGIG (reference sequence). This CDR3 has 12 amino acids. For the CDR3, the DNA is TGTGCCTGGAGGTGGGGAGACACTGAAGCTTTCTTT. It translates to CAWRWGDTEAFF.

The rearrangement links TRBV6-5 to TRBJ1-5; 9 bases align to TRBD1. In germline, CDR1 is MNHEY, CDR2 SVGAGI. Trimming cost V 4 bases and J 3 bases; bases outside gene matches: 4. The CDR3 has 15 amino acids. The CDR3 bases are TGTGCCAGCAGTTCGGGACAGGGTAACAATCAGCCCCAGCATTTT. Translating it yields CASSSGQGNNQPQHF.

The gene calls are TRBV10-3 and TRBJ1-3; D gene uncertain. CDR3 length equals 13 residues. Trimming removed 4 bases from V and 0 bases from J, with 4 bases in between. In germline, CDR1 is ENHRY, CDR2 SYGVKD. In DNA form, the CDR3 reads TGTGCCATCAGTGGCGGCTCTGGAAACACCATATATTTT. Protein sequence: CAISGGSGNTIYF.

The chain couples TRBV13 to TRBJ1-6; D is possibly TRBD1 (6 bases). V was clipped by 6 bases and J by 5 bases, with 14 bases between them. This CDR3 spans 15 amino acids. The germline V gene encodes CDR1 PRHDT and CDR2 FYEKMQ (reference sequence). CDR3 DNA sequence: TGTGCCAGCAGGTACGAGGGACACCATAATTCACCCCTCCACTTT. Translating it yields CASRYEGHHNSPLHF. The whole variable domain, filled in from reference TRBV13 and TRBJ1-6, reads AAGVIQSPRHLIKEKRETATLKCYPIPRHDTVYWYQQGPGQDPQFLISFYEKMQSDKGSIPDRFSAQQFSDYHSELNMSSLELGDSALYFCASRYEGHHNSPLHFGNGTRLTVT.

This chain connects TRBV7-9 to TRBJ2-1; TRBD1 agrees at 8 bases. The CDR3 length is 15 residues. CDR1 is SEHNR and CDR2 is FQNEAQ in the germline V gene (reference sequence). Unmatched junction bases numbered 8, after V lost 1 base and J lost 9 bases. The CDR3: CASSLGAGGGGEQFF. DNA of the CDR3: TGTGCCAGCAGCTTAGGCGCAGGGGGCGGCGGTGAGCAGTTCTTC.

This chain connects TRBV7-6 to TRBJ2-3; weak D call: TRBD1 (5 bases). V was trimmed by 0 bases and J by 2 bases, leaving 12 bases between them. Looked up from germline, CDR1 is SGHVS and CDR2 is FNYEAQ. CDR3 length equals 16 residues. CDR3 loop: CASSLAGQALTDTQYF. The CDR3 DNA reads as TGTGCCAGCAGCTTAGCGGGGCAGGCCCTCACAGATACGCAGTATTTT.

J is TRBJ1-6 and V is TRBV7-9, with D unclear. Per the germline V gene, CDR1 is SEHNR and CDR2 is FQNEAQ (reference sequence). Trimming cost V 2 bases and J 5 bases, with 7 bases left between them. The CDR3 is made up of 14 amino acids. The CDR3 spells CASSLIQDNSPLHF. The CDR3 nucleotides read TGTGCCAGCAGCTTAATCCAGGATAATTCACCCCTCCACTTT. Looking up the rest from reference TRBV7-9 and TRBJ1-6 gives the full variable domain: DTGVSQNPRHKITKRGQNVTFRCDPISEHNRLYWYRQTLGQGPEFLTYFQNEAQLEKSRLLSDRFSAERPKGSFSTLEIQRTEQGDSAMYLCASSLIQDNSPLHFGNGTRLTVT.

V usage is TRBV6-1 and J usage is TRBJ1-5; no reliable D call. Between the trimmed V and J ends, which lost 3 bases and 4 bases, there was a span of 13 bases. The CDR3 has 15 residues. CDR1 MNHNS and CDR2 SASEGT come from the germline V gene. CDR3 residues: CASSDRGRWNQPQHF. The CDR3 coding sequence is TGTGCCAGCAGTGACCGGGGAAGGTGGAATCAGCCCCAGCATTTT.

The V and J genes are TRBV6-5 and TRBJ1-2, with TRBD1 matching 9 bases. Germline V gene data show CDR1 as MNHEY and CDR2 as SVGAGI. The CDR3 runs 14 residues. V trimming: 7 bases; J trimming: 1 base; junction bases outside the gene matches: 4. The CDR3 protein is CASKPGQGNYGYTF. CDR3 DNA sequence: TGTGCCAGCAAGCCGGGACAGGGTAACTATGGCTACACCTTC.

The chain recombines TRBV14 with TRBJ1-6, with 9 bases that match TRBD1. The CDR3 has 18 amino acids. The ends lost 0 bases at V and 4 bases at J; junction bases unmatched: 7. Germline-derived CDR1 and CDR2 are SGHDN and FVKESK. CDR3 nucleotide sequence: TGTGCCAGCAGCCAAGAAGGGGGACAGGGAGAGTATAATTCACCCCTCCACTTT. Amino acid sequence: CASSQEGGQGEYNSPLHF.

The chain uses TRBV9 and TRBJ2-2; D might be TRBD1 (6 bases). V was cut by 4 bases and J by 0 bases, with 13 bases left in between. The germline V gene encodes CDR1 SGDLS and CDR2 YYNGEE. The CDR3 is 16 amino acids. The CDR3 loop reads CASSPTGHANTGELFF. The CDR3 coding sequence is TGTGCCAGCAGCCCTACAGGGCACGCGAACACCGGGGAGCTGTTTTTT.

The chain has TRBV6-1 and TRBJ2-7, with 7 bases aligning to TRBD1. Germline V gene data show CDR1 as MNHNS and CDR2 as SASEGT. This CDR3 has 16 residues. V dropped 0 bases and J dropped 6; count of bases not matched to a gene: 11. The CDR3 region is CASSEAGTVSSPEQYF. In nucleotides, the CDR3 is TGTGCCAGCAGTGAAGCGGGGACAGTCTCCTCACCCGAGCAGTACTTC.

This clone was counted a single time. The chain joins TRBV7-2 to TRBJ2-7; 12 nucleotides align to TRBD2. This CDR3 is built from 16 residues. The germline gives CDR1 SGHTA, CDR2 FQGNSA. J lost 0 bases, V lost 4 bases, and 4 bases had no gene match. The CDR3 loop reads CASSSTSGGNSYEQYF. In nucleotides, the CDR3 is TGTGCCAGCAGCTCAACTAGCGGGGGGAACTCCTACGAGCAGTACTTC.

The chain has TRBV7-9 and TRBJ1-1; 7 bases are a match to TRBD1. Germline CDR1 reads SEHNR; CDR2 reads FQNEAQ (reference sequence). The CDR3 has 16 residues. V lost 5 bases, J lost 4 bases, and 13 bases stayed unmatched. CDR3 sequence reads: CASSTRQGVLGTEAFF. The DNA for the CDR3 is TGTGCCAGCAGCACCAGACAGGGAGTCCTCGGCACTGAAGCTTTCTTT.

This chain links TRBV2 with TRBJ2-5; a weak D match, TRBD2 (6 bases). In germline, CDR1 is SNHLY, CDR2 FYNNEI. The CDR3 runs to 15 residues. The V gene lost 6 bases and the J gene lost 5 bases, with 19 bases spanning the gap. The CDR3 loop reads CASSPLSGNRETQYF. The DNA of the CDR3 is TGTGCCAGCAGCCCCCTTAGCGGCAACCGCGAGACCCAGTACTTC.

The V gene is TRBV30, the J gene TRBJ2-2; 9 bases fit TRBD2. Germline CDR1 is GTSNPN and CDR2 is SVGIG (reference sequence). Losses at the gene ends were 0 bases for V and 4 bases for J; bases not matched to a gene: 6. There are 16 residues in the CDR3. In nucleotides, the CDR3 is TGTGCCTGGAGTGTAGGAACTAGCGGGTTCACCGGGGAGCTGTTTTTT. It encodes CAWSVGTSGFTGELFF.

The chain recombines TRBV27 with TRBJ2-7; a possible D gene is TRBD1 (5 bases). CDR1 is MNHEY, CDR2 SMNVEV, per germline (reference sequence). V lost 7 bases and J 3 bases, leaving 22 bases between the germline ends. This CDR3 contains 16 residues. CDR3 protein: CASTLFRVDFSYEQYF. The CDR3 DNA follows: TGTGCCAGCACCCTTTTCAGGGTTGATTTTAGCTACGAGCAGTACTTC.